The 18 T cell receptor beta chains below come from one sample, sequenced in a study of blood T cell repertoires in COVID-19. Sequencing used immunoSEQ multiplex PCR; TCRdb keeps in-frame clones, though not all of them. The profile covers 70,000 to 95,000 clones, with around four fifths appearing a single time and 10% to 15% taken by the ten largest. Source material: peripheral blood. The receptors here all came from a woman in her sixties or seventies with active or convalescent COVID-19.

This chain joins TRBV7-9 and TRBJ2-7; TRBD2 is a possible D gene (7 bases). The V gene lost 4 bases and the J gene lost 6 bases, with 13 bases spanning the gap. The CDR3 runs to 13 residues. Germline lookup yields CDR1 SEHNR and CDR2 FQNEAQ (reference sequence). The chain's CDR3 is CASSYGGGGEQYF. The CDR3, as DNA: TGTGCCAGCAGCTACGGGGGAGGGGGCGAGCAGTACTTC.

This rearrangement joins TRBV28 to TRBJ1-2; TRBD1 is a possible D gene (6 bases). Trimming removed 9 bases at V and 7 bases at J, with 15 bases between. The germline V gene encodes CDR1 MDHEN and CDR2 SYDVKM. The CDR3 totals 12 residues. The CDR3 sequence is CASVDSWAGYTF. The CDR3, as DNA: TGTGCCAGTGTGGACAGCTGGGCTGGCTACACCTTC.

The genes are TRBV7-6 and TRBJ2-2; tentative D call: TRBD1 (7 bases). Trimming left V 6 bases short and J 6 bases short, with 17 bases between. The length of the CDR3 is 15 residues. CDR1 and CDR2 (germline): SGHVS, FNYEAQ. This CDR3 reads CASRGRGAEPGELFF. The CDR3 DNA reads TGTGCCAGCAGAGGCAGGGGGGCGGAGCCCGGGGAGCTGTTTTTT. The whole variable domain, remainder taken from reference TRBV7-6 and TRBJ2-2, is GAGVSQSPRYKVTKRGQDVALRCDPISGHVSLYWYRQALGQGPEFLTYFNYEAQQDKSGLPNDRFSAERPEGSISTLTIQRTEQRDSAMYRCASRGRGAEPGELFFGEGSRLTVL.

CDR3 residues: CASSWTGVGGTEAFF. DNA for the CDR3: TGTGCCAGCAGCTGGACAGGGGTTGGTGGCACTGAAGCTTTCTTT. The chain combines TRBV7-9 with TRBJ1-1, with 9 positions matching TRBD1. This CDR3 has 15 amino acids. J gave up 4 bases and V 4 bases, and 7 bases lay outside the gene matches. Per germline, CDR1 SEHNR and CDR2 FQNEAQ (reference sequence).

The rearrangement uses TRBV27 and TRBJ2-2, with TRBD2 matching over 14 bases. The CDR3 length is 18 residues. V was pared by 5 bases and J by 4 bases, with 9 bases of the junction left unmatched. Germline V gene sequence: CDR1 MNHEY, CDR2 SMNVEV (reference sequence). In nucleotides, the CDR3 is TGTGCCAGCAGTATTCGGACTAGCGGGGGGATGGGCACCGGGGAGCTGTTTTTT. The encoded protein is CASSIRTSGGMGTGELFF.

This clone appeared a single time. This chain joins TRBV5-1 and TRBJ2-2; D is possibly TRBD1 (6 bases). Per the germline V gene, CDR1 is SGHRS and CDR2 is YFSETQ. This CDR3 spans 16 amino acids. Trimming left V 0 bases short and J 0 bases short, with 9 bases between. The CDR3 DNA is TGCGCCAGCAGCTTGGAGGGACAAACGAACACCGGGGAGCTGTTTTTT. Translated, it gives CASSLEGQTNTGELFF.

The V call is TRBV27, the J call TRBJ1-6; D not resolved. Deletions cut 6 bases from V and 4 bases from J, with 13 bases between. The V gene's germline CDR1 is MNHEY and CDR2 SMNVEV (reference sequence). The CDR3 runs to 15 residues. This CDR3 is CASRTSEVYNSPLHF. CDR3 sequence (DNA): TGTGCCAGCAGAACTTCGGAGGTTTATAATTCACCCCTCCACTTT.

The chain combines TRBV5-4 with TRBJ1-2; 9 bases align to TRBD1. Germline CDR1 reads SGHNT; CDR2 reads YYREEE (reference sequence). This CDR3 has 14 amino acids. J lost 8 bases, V lost 4 bases, and 9 bases had no gene match. CDR3 bases: TGTGCCAGCAGCGCGGTGGGACAGGGAAGAGGCTACACCTTC. Translated: CASSAVGQGRGYTF.

J is TRBJ2-5 and V is TRBV18, with D maybe TRBD1 (6 bases). Between the trimmed V and J ends, which lost 7 bases and 0 bases, there was a span of 9 bases. The CDR3 length is 13 residues. Germline V CDR1 and CDR2: KGHSH, LQKENI. CDR3: CASCRDNQETQYF. The CDR3 DNA reads TGTGCCAGCTGCCGGGACAACCAAGAGACCCAGTACTTC.

The chain employs TRBV12-5 and TRBJ2-3; D gene ambiguous. CDR1 is LGHNT and CDR2 is FRNRAP in the germline V gene. This CDR3 comprises 13 residues. V lost 2 bases, J lost 1 base, and 4 bases lay in between. The CDR3 nucleotides are TGTGCTAGTGGTTTGTCGGGCACAGATACGCAGTATTTT. Translating it yields CASGLSGTDTQYF.

The CDR3 bases are TGTGCCAGCAGTGCGGGCAGGGGCTACTATGGCTACACCTTC. Translated: CASSAGRGYYGYTF. This sequence joins TRBV2 and TRBJ1-2; D perhaps matches TRBD1 (6 bases). The V end was cut by 4 bases, the J end by 3 bases, with 12 bases between. The length of the CDR3 is 14 residues. Germline CDR1 is SNHLY and CDR2 is FYNNEI.

The rearrangement uses TRBV2 and TRBJ2-3; 11 bases match TRBD2. V dropped 5 bases and J dropped 3; count of bases not matched to a gene: 7. Germline V lookup: CDR1 SNHLY, CDR2 FYNNEI. The CDR3 runs to 16 residues. As DNA, the CDR3 is TGTGCCAGCAGTCCTAGCGGGGGGAGGGTAACAGATACGCAGTATTTT. This sequence encodes CASSPSGGRVTDTQYF.

V is TRBV5-1 and J is TRBJ1-1; D is ambiguous. V was shortened by 0 bases and J by 1 base, with 10 bases between the two germline ends. The CDR3 runs 15 residues. In germline, CDR1 is SGHRS, CDR2 YFSETQ. The CDR3 spells CASSLAAGTNTEAFF. Here the CDR3 DNA reads TGCGCCAGCAGCTTGGCAGCAGGCACGAACACTGAAGCTTTCTTT.

The V gene is TRBV2, the J gene TRBJ1-5; D is ambiguous. Germline V gene sequence: CDR1 SNHLY, CDR2 FYNNEI. The CDR3 length is 12 residues. V shed 4 bases and J shed 4 bases, with 5 bases lying between them. In DNA, the CDR3 is TGTGCCAGCAGTGGCAGGAATCAGCCCCAGCATTTT. As protein: CASSGRNQPQHF. Full variable domain (rest looked up from reference TRBV2 and TRBJ1-5): EPEVTQTPSHQVTQMGQEVILRCVPISNHLYFYWYRQILGQKVEFLVSFYNNEISEKSEIFDDQFSVERPDGSNFTLKIRSTKLEDSAMYFCASSGRNQPQHFGDGTRLSIL.

This rearrangement joins TRBV12-3 or TRBV12-4 to TRBJ1-5; D not certain. The ends were cut back, 0 bases at V and 4 bases at J, with 4 bases in the middle. This CDR3 region has 13 residues. CDR3 nucleotides: TGTGCCAGCAGTTTAGCACTGAATCAGCCCCAGCATTTT. This translates into CASSLALNQPQHF.

This chain connects TRBV19 to TRBJ1-5, with 10 bases that match TRBD1. V lost 9 bases and J lost 7; bases outside the gene matches: 3. CDR1 LNHDA and CDR2 SQIVND come from the germline V gene (reference sequence). The CDR3 covers 12 residues. CDR3: CASGGQGQPQHF. The CDR3 nucleotides are TGTGCCAGCGGGGGACAGGGGCAGCCCCAGCATTTT.

The V gene is TRBV7-2, the J gene TRBJ2-2, with D tentatively TRBD1 (6 bases). The CDR3 covers 16 residues. Germline CDR1 and CDR2: SGHTA and FQGNSA. Between the trimmed V and J ends, which lost 5 bases and 0 bases, there was a span of 13 bases. The CDR3 region is CASSPQQGPNTGELFF. In DNA form, the CDR3 reads TGTGCCAGCAGCCCTCAACAGGGCCCGAACACCGGGGAGCTGTTTTTT.

This chain links TRBV19 with TRBJ2-1; 9 bases map to TRBD1. The CDR3 spans 14 residues. Germline V gives CDR1 LNHDA, CDR2 SQIVND (reference sequence). J lost 4 bases, V lost 7 bases, and 5 bases had no gene match. CDR3: CASNTGTGYNEQFF. CDR3 coding DNA: TGTGCCAGTAATACCGGGACAGGGTACAATGAGCAGTTCTTC.